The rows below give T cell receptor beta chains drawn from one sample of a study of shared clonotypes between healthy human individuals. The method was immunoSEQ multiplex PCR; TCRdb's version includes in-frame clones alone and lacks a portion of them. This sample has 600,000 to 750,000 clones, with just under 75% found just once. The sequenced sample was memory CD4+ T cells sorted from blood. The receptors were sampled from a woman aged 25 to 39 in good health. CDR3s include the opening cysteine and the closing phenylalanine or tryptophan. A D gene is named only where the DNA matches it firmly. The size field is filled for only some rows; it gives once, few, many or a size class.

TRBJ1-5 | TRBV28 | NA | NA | CASSSKTGRNQPQHF | TGTGCCAGCAGTTCGAAAACAGGGCGCAATCAGCCCCAGCATTTT
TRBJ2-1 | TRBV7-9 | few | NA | CASSLSISEQFF | TGTGCCAGCAGCTTGTCGATAAGTGAGCAGTTCTTC
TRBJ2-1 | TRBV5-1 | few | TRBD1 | CASSPGTGSMNEQFF | TGCGCCAGCAGCCCCGGGACAGGGTCTATGAATGAGCAGTTCTTC
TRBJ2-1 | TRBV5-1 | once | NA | CASSYLAPYNEQFF | TGCGCCAGCAGCTACCTAGCTCCTTACAATGAGCAGTTCTTC
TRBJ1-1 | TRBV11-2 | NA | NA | CASSRFVSAAEAFF | TGTGCCAGCAGCCGGTTTGTTTCCGCCGCTGAAGCTTTCTTT
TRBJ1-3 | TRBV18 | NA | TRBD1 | CASSPDTGAGNTIYF | TGTGCCAGCTCACCCGACACAGGGGCTGGAAACACCATATATTTT
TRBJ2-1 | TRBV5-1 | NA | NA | CASRAGNSYNEQFF | TGCGCCAGCAGGGCGGGGAACTCCTACAATGAGCAGTTCTTC
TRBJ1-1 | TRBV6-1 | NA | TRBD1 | CASTRDRTEAFF | TGTGCCAGCACTAGGGACAGGACCGAAGCTTTCTTT
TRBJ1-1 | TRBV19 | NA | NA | CASSMHMGRGLYTEAFF | TGTGCCAGTAGTATGCATATGGGGAGAGGGCTTTATACTGAAGCTTTCTTT
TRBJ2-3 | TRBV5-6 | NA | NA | CASSMLRLPDTQYF | TGTGCCAGCAGCATGCTAAGGCTCCCAGATACGCAGTATTTT